This entry lists 26 T cell receptor beta chains sequenced from one sample in a study of blood T cell repertoires in COVID-19. TCRdb keeps only in-frame clones here, not all; method: immunoSEQ multiplex PCR. The sample lists hundreds of thousands of clones, approximately 83% seen once, with under 2.5% in the top ten. What was sequenced was PBMCs or T cells enriched from blood (not recorded which). The source is a man aged 25 to 40 who had recovered from COVID-19.

This chain joins TRBV9 and TRBJ1-1; possibly TRBD1 for D (5 bases). V gave up 5 bases and J gave up 6 bases, with 17 bases separating them. Germline V gives CDR1 SGDLS, CDR2 YYNGEE. CDR3 size: 14 residues. CDR3 sequence: CASRKAGRDAEAFF. The CDR3 DNA follows: TGTGCCAGCAGAAAAGCGGGCAGGGATGCTGAAGCTTTCTTT.

The chain employs TRBV5-6 and TRBJ1-2; 8 nucleotides match TRBD1. CDR1 is SGHDT, CDR2 YYEEEE, per germline. The V segment lost 0 bases and the J segment 5 bases; nucleotides outside the gene matches: 3. The CDR3 extends over 14 amino acids. CDR3 bases: TGTGCCAGCAGCTTGGCTCAGGGGGCTTATGGCTACACCTTC. Translation gives CASSLAQGAYGYTF.

This clone has just one count. This chain joins TRBV14 and TRBJ1-1; D remains unclear. Trimming removed 3 bases from V and 4 bases from J, with 12 bases in between. Germline CDR1 reads SGHDN; CDR2 reads FVKESK. This CDR3 has 14 amino acids. DNA of the CDR3: TGTGCCAGCAGCCAGGCCCGAGGCAGCACTGAAGCTTTCTTT. Translating it yields CASSQARGSTEAFF.

V is TRBV30 and J is TRBJ2-7, with TRBD2 matching over 7 bases. The V gene end was trimmed by 1 base and the J gene end by 2 bases; junction bases not matched to a gene: 2. The CDR3 runs 13 residues. CDR1 is GTSNPN, CDR2 SVGIG, per germline (reference sequence). The DNA for the CDR3 is TGTGCCTGGAGTGGCGGGGGAACCTACGAGCAGTACTTC. Translation: CAWSGGGTYEQYF.

This clone was picked up one time. The chain links TRBV18 to TRBJ1-5; the match to TRBD1 covers 9 bases. V shed 4 bases and J 5 bases; nucleotides not matched to a gene: 3. This CDR3 comprises 14 residues. The germline gives CDR1 KGHSH, CDR2 LQKENI. CDR3 nucleotides: TGTGCCAGCTCACAGACAGGGGGGGATCAGCCCCAGCATTTT. Encoded protein: CASSQTGGDQPQHF.

V is TRBV7-9 and J is TRBJ1-2; 7 nucleotides match TRBD1. Germline CDR1 is SEHNR and CDR2 is FQNEAQ (reference sequence). The junction had 7 bases not matched to a gene; V was cut back by 1 base and J by 2 bases. There are 16 residues in the CDR3. CDR3 nucleotide sequence: TGTGCCAGCAGCTTAGAGGACAGGACACTAAACTATGGCTACACCTTC. Residues: CASSLEDRTLNYGYTF.

This rearrangement joins TRBV9 to TRBJ1-2; 7 bases are shared with TRBD1. V was pared by 0 bases and J by 4 bases, with 3 bases of the junction left unmatched. Germline assignment: CDR1 SGDLS and CDR2 YYNGEE. The CDR3 loop spans 14 amino acids. Written as DNA, the CDR3 is TGTGCCAGCAGCGTAGGGGGGACAGCCTATGGCTACACCTTC. Translation gives CASSVGGTAYGYTF. Full variable domain (outside the CDR3, taken from reference TRBV9 and TRBJ1-2): DSGVTQTPKHLITATGQRVTLRCSPRSGDLSVYWYQQSLDQGLQFLIQYYNGEERAKGNILERFSAQQFPDLHSELNLSSLELGDSALYFCASSVGGTAYGYTFGSGTRLTVV.

A note on this clone: Other DNA sequences within the sample encode an identical CDR3. The rearrangement links TRBV5-1 to TRBJ1-2; D is undetermined. V lost 0 bases and J 5 bases, leaving 8 bases between the germline ends. Per the germline V gene, CDR1 is SGHRS and CDR2 is YFSETQ. The CDR3 covers 13 residues. The CDR3 spells CASSLGGNYGYTF. The CDR3, as DNA: TGCGCCAGCAGCTTGGGAGGCAATTATGGCTACACCTTC.

V is TRBV18 and J is TRBJ1-6; weak D call: TRBD1 (6 bases). V was pared by 4 bases and J by 9 bases, with 16 bases between. This CDR3 has 15 residues. Germline V gene sequence: CDR1 KGHSH, CDR2 LQKENI. CDR3 region: CASSREITGSSPLHF. As DNA, the CDR3 is TGTGCCAGCTCACGAGAAATCACAGGGAGTTCACCCCTCCACTTT. Full variable domain (rest looked up from reference TRBV18 and TRBJ1-6): NAGVMQNPRHLVRRRGQEARLRCSPMKGHSHVYWYRQLPEEGLKFMVYLQKENIIDESGMPKERFSAEFPKEGPSILRIQQVVRGDSAAYFCASSREITGSSPLHFGNGTRLTVT.

Written as DNA, the CDR3 is TGTGCCAGCAGCCAGGCCTCTAGCGGGGGCTACAATGAGCAGTTCTTC. Protein sequence: CASSQASSGGYNEQFF. The rearrangement links TRBV14 to TRBJ2-1; TRBD2 matches 10 bases. The germline V gene has CDR1 SGHDN and CDR2 FVKESK. V shed 3 bases, J shed 3 bases, and the junction held 5 bases outside the gene matches. The CDR3 runs to 16 residues.

This sequence joins TRBV3-1 (or the pseudogene TRBV3-2) and TRBJ1-1; D gene unclear. The CDR3 has 17 amino acids. V gave up 3 bases and J gave up 0 bases, with 17 bases separating them. Germline lookup yields CDR1 LGHDT and CDR2 YNNKEL (reference sequence). Here the CDR3 DNA reads TGTGCCAGCAGCCAGACACCCTTAGCGAACATGAACACTGAAGCTTTCTTT. The encoded protein is CASSQTPLANMNTEAFF.

V usage is TRBV19 and J usage is TRBJ1-5; D might be TRBD1 (6 bases). In germline, CDR1 is LNHDA, CDR2 SQIVND (reference sequence). Trimming left V 7 bases short and J 3 bases short, with 16 bases between. There are 15 residues in the CDR3. CDR3 nucleotides: TGTGCCAGTATATCAGGGGACGGATACAATCAGCCCCAGCATTTT. Amino acids: CASISGDGYNQPQHF.

The rearrangement joins TRBV11-2 to TRBJ1-1, with D uncertain. Trimming removed 5 bases from V and 1 base from J, with 11 bases in between. CDR3 size: 14 residues. CDR1 is SGHAT, CDR2 FQNNGV, per germline. The CDR3 spells CASSLKGGNTEAFF. For the CDR3, the DNA is TGTGCCAGCAGCCTTAAGGGAGGGAACACTGAAGCTTTCTTT.

The chain is built from TRBV19 and TRBJ1-4; no clear D gene. Germline V CDR1 and CDR2: LNHDA, SQIVND (reference sequence). The germline V and J ends were trimmed by 3 bases and 4 bases, with 9 bases remaining between them. The CDR3 runs to 14 residues. CDR3 sequence reads: CASSIQYSNEKLFF. DNA of the CDR3: TGTGCCAGTAGTATCCAATACAGTAATGAAAAACTGTTTTTT.

The rearrangement joins TRBV10-3 to TRBJ1-4; TRBD1 aligns across 7 bases. The germline CDR1 and CDR2 sequences are ENHRY and SYGVKD. CDR3 length: 15 amino acids. V was pared by 10 bases and J by 4 bases, with 12 bases of the junction left unmatched. The CDR3 nucleotides are TGTGCCAGTAACCCGGGACAGACAAATAATGAAAAACTGTTTTTT. It encodes CASNPGQTNNEKLFF.

The V and J genes are TRBV7-6 and TRBJ1-5; D gene ambiguous. Germline loops: CDR1 SGHVS, CDR2 FNYEAQ. V was pared by 2 bases and J by 6 bases, with 14 bases between. The CDR3 contains 15 residues. This CDR3 reads CASSLIRRVVQPQHF. CDR3 nucleotide sequence: TGTGCCAGCAGCTTAATAAGGAGGGTAGTTCAGCCCCAGCATTTT.

The chain recombines TRBV15 with TRBJ2-3, with 10 bases lining up with TRBD1. CDR3 length equals 15 residues. J was trimmed by 0 bases and V by 3 bases; bases with no gene match: 0. Per the germline V gene, CDR1 is LNHNV and CDR2 is YYDKDF (reference sequence). For the CDR3, the DNA is TGTGCCACCAGCAGGGGACAGGGGAGCACAGATACGCAGTATTTT. Amino acids: CATSRGQGSTDTQYF.

The rearrangement links TRBV11-1 to TRBJ2-2, with 9 positions matching TRBD1. From germline, CDR1 is SGHAT and CDR2 FQDESV (reference sequence). After removal of 5 bases from V and 6 bases from J, the junction contained 10 bases not matched to a gene. The CDR3 length is 16 residues. For the CDR3, the DNA is TGTGCCAGCAGCACGACGGGACAGGGATTATCCGGGGAGCTGTTTTTT. Amino acid sequence: CASSTTGQGLSGELFF.

The chain recombines TRBV3-1 (or the pseudogene TRBV3-2) with TRBJ2-2; maybe TRBD1 (5 bases). V lost 3 bases, J lost 4 bases, and 6 bases lay in between. The CDR3 is 13 amino acids. CDR1 and CDR2 from the germline V gene are LGHDT and YNNKEL (reference sequence). The CDR3 nucleotides are TGTGCCAGCAGCCACCAGGGCACCGGGGAGCTGTTTTTT. Amino acids: CASSHQGTGELFF.

This clone was observed a single time. This rearrangement joins TRBV27 to TRBJ1-2; D perhaps matches TRBD1 (5 bases). V was shortened by 5 bases and J by 7 bases, with 14 bases between the two germline ends. Per the germline V gene, CDR1 is MNHEY and CDR2 is SMNVEV (reference sequence). The CDR3 spans 13 residues. The CDR3 bases are TGTGCCAGCAGTCATCAGGGTGGGGTTGGCTACACCTTC. It specifies CASSHQGGVGYTF.

The V call is TRBV9, the J call TRBJ2-2; possibly TRBD2 for D (5 bases). The V and J ends lost 4 bases and 6 bases respectively, with 13 bases between them. CDR1 and CDR2 from the germline V gene are SGDLS and YYNGEE. The CDR3 runs to 14 residues. CDR3 region: CASSSRGVAGELFF. In DNA, the CDR3 is TGTGCCAGCAGCTCACGGGGAGTGGCCGGGGAGCTGTTTTTT. Variable domain in full (rest from reference TRBV9 and TRBJ2-2): DSGVTQTPKHLITATGQRVTLRCSPRSGDLSVYWYQQSLDQGLQFLIQYYNGEERAKGNILERFSAQQFPDLHSELNLSSLELGDSALYFCASSSRGVAGELFFGEGSRLTVL.

V gene TRBV11-2 combines with J gene TRBJ2-1; 10 nucleotides match TRBD1. Unmatched junction bases numbered 10, after V lost 5 bases and J lost 3 bases. Germline CDR1 reads SGHAT; CDR2 reads FQNNGV. This CDR3 spans 17 amino acids. CDR3 in DNA: TGTGCCAGCAGCCTCGGACAGGGGGGAACGCTCTACAATGAGCAGTTCTTC. This sequence encodes CASSLGQGGTLYNEQFF.

This chain joins TRBV10-3 and TRBJ1-2; 8 bases align to TRBD1. The germline V gene has CDR1 ENHRY and CDR2 SYGVKD. The CDR3 runs 15 residues. Trimming at V came to 4 bases and at J to 8 bases, leaving 12 bases not matched to a gene. The CDR3 loop is CAISGTGTGVGGYTF. DNA for the CDR3: TGTGCCATCAGTGGGACAGGGACAGGAGTTGGCGGCTACACCTTC.

The V and J genes are TRBV5-1 and TRBJ2-2, with a possible D match to TRBD2 (6 bases). The CDR3 has 16 amino acids. V was shortened by 3 bases and J by 3 bases, with 15 bases between the two germline ends. Germline CDR1 is SGHRS and CDR2 is YFSETQ. The CDR3 bases are TGCGCCAGCAGCTCCACTAGCAATTCGGACACCGGGGAGCTGTTTTTT. Amino acid sequence: CASSSTSNSDTGELFF.

J is TRBJ2-3 and V is TRBV4-2, with D possibly TRBD1 on 5 matching bases. The CDR3 covers 15 residues. The V end was cut by 0 bases, the J end by 1 base, with 8 bases between. The germline gives CDR1 LGHNA, CDR2 YNFKEQ. The CDR3 coding sequence is TGTGCCAGCAGCCAAGATGCCAGGGGCACAGATACGCAGTATTTT. This encodes CASSQDARGTDTQYF.

J is TRBJ2-1 and V is TRBV5-1; TRBD2 might be the D (5 bases). Trimming removed 4 bases from V and 6 bases from J, with 14 bases in between. The CDR3 is 14 residues long. Germline lookup yields CDR1 SGHRS and CDR2 YFSETQ. The CDR3 region has the DNA TGCGCCAGCAGCCCTGGCGGGCTGGCCAATGAGCAGTTCTTC. The encoded protein is CASSPGGLANEQFF. The full variable domain, in which reference TRBV5-1 and TRBJ2-1 provide the parts outside the CDR3, is KAGVTQTPRYLIKTRGQQVTLSCSPISGHRSVSWYQQTPGQGLQFLFEYFSETQRNKGNFPGRFSGRQFSNSRSEMNVSTLELGDSALYLCASSPGGLANEQFFGPGTRLTVL.